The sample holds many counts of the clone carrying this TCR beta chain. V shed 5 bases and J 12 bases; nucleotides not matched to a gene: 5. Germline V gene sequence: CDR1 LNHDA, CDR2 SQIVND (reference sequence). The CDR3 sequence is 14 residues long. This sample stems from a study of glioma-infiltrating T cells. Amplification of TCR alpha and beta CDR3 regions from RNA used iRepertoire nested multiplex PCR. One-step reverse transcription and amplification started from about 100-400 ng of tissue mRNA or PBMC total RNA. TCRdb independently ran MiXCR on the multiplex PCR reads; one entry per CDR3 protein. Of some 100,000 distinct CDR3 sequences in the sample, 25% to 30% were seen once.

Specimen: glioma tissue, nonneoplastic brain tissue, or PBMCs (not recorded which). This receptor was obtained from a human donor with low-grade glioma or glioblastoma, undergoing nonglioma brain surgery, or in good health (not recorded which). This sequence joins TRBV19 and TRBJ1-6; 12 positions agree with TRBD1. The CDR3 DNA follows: TGTGCCAGTAGTCCGGGACAGGGGGCTGGACCCCTCCACTTT. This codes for CASSPGQGAGPLHF.